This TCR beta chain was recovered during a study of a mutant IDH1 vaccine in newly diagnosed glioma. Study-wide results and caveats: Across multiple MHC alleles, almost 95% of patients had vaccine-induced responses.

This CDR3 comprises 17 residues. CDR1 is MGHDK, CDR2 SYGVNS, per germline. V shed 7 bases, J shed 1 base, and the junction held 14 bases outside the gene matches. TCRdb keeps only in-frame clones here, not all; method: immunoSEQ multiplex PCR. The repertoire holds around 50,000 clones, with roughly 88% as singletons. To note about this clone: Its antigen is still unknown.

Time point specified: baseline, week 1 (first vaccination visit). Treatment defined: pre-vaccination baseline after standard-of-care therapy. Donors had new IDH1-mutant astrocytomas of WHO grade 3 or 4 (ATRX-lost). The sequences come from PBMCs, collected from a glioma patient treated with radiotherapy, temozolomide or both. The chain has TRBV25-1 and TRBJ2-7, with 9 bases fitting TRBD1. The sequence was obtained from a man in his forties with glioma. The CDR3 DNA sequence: TGTGCCAGCACCCGACAGGGGGGTTCGGACACTTCCTACGAGCAGTACTTC. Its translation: CASTRQGGSDTSYEQYF.